In this sample, the clone carrying this T cell receptor (beta chain) turned up a few times. The entry originates in a study of blood T cells in healthy people across ages. Germline CDR1 is SNHLY and CDR2 is FYNNEI. The CDR3 runs 13 residues. Trimming cost V 5 bases and J 6 bases, with 10 bases left between them. With a J-beta primer mix and a sample-barcoded 5' primer, a second PCR ran roughly 7 to 11 cycles. MiXCR was run by TCRdb on the 5' RACE reads, yielding one entry per CDR3 protein. The sample has some 760,000 distinct CDR3 sequences; 20% to 25% are singletons. Sample donors were healthy Caucasian individuals that came from Russia, aged about 6 to 95. The data were also submitted as part of a second study, on T cells of mothers and their children. This second study notes: Overlap measured in related mother-child pairs was slightly, non-significantly higher than in unrelated pairs.

Sequencing was done on a sample of blood. The clonotype comes from a boy aged 5 to 17 in good health. The rearrangement uses TRBV2 and TRBJ1-4; D unresolved. CDR3 sequence (DNA): TGTGCCAGCAGTTTTGAGCGAGATGAAAAACTGTTTTTT. Its protein product is CASSFERDEKLFF. Using reference TRBV2 and TRBJ1-4 for the parts outside the CDR3, the full variable domain is EPEVTQTPSHQVTQMGQEVILRCVPISNHLYFYWYRQILGQKVEFLVSFYNNEISEKSEIFDDQFSVERPDGSNFTLKIRSTKLEDSAMYFCASSFERDEKLFFGSGTQLSVL.